Reported below is one TCR beta chain. Clones were sequenced by immunoSEQ multiplex PCR, and TCRdb holds only the in-frame ones, with some missing. The data hold about 17,000 clones, with 75% to 85% observed a single time. Patients all relapsed after autologous stem cell transplantation, and there was variation in brentuximab vedotin exposure. Germline values: CDR1 SEHNR, CDR2 FQNEAQ (reference sequence). The CDR3 totals 14 residues. Deletions cut 1 base from V and 5 bases from J, with 10 bases between. This specimen belongs to a study of PD-1 blockade in classical Hodgkin lymphoma. This sample comprised peripheral blood mononuclear cells (PBMCs), obtained at baseline. The chain uses TRBV7-9 and TRBJ2-3; the D call may be TRBD1 or TRBD2 (5 bases each). The TCR was taken from a human donor with classical Hodgkin lymphoma. CDR3: CASSLGGAGDTQYF. The CDR3 region has the DNA TGTGCCAGCAGCTTAGGGGGCGCGGGAGATACGCAGTATTTT.